The clone carrying this T cell receptor beta chain was counted a single time. This entry comes from a study of blood T cell repertoires in COVID-19. Study at large: There were acute and convalescent COVID-19 samples, and they came from the United States, Italy and Spain.

This CDR3 region has 15 residues. V lost 4 bases and J 4 bases, leaving 13 bases between the germline ends. Germline CDR1 reads MNHEY; CDR2 reads SVGAGI. Participant-given clinical history determined each cohort assignment. In the original processing: Amplifying reference gene primers gave estimates of nucleated cell counts. Data came from immunoSEQ multiplex PCR; TCRdb stores just in-frame clones and leaves some out. From that table come the V and J calls and clone size; the DNA was used to work out D and trimming. This table has around 150,000 clones, about 84% appearing once. V is TRBV6-5 and J is TRBJ2-2; the D gene is possibly TRBD1 (6 bases). Sequenced input: PBMCs or T cells enriched from blood (not recorded which). The clonotype comes from a man aged 35 to 55 who had recovered from COVID-19. In DNA form, the CDR3 reads TGTGCCAGCAGTTTCCGAGGGACAAGCACCGGGGAGCTGTTTTTT. Its protein is CASSFRGTSTGELFF.